The 28 T cell receptor beta chains given below trace back to one sample, sequenced in a study of T cell responses to AZD1222 COVID-19 vaccine. Sequencing was performed with immunoSEQ multiplex PCR; in TCRdb, only in-frame clones are kept and a portion is missing. Of around 270,000 clones listed, 85% to 95% were seen once; the top ten hold approximately 0.52%. The sample here was peripheral blood, taken 28 days after the second AZD1222 dose. These receptors were obtained from an adult who received the AZD1222 COVID-19 vaccine.

This clone was picked up a small number of times. As DNA, the CDR3 is TGTGCCAGCAGCCGGACTAGCGGGGGCCACAATGAGCAGTTCTTC. Translating it yields CASSRTSGGHNEQFF. The rearrangement joins TRBV6-5 to TRBJ2-1; the match to TRBD2 covers 13 bases. Germline-derived CDR1 and CDR2 are MNHEY and SVGAGI. The V and J ends lost 6 bases and 5 bases, in that order; junction bases with no gene match: 4. The CDR3 contains 15 residues.

The chain recombines TRBV7-2 with TRBJ2-3; the D is unclear. The germline gives CDR1 SGHTA, CDR2 FQGNSA. This CDR3 has 13 amino acids. With 7 bases removed from V and 5 bases from J, the gap between germline ends came to 13 bases. CDR3 region: CASNVVQVDTQYF. The CDR3 DNA follows: TGTGCCAGCAATGTCGTTCAGGTAGATACGCAGTATTTT.

The genes are TRBV4-2 and TRBJ2-1, with 14 positions matching TRBD2. Germline CDR1 LGHNA, CDR2 YNFKEQ. Unmatched junction bases numbered 8, after V lost 4 bases and J lost 6 bases. This CDR3 has 17 residues. CDR3 sequence reads: CASSPGLAGGGSNEQFF. The CDR3 region has the DNA TGTGCCAGCAGCCCCGGACTAGCGGGAGGTGGTTCCAATGAGCAGTTCTTC.

V and J are TRBV10-3 and TRBJ1-5; maybe TRBD1 (6 bases). The CDR3 extends over 15 amino acids. CDR1 is ENHRY, CDR2 SYGVKD, per germline. Trimming removed 4 bases at V and 5 bases at J, with 15 bases between. CDR3 amino acids: CAISVDGGGYQPQHF. As DNA, the CDR3 is TGTGCCATCAGTGTGGACGGAGGGGGTTATCAGCCCCAGCATTTT.

The V gene is TRBV19, the J gene TRBJ1-4, with D hard to call. This CDR3 is built from 15 residues. The V and J ends lost 3 bases and 0 bases respectively, with 8 bases between them. Germline V CDR1 and CDR2: LNHDA, SQIVND (reference sequence). The CDR3 sequence: CASSIRGTTNEKLFF. The CDR3 bases are TGTGCCAGTAGTATTCGAGGAACAACTAATGAAAAACTGTTTTTT.

CDR3 bases: TGTGCCACCCTTGACAGGGAACGAATGACTGAAGCTTTCTTT. Translating gives CATLDRERMTEAFF. The V gene is TRBV10-3, the J gene TRBJ1-1; 7 bases are a match to TRBD1. J was trimmed by 5 bases and V by 10 bases; bases with no gene match: 13. The germline CDR1 and CDR2 sequences are ENHRY and SYGVKD. The CDR3 consists of 14 residues.

The sample holds one count of this clone. The chain joins TRBV7-2 to TRBJ1-2; TRBD1 might be the D (5 bases). This CDR3 region has 14 residues. The V and J ends lost 5 bases and 2 bases respectively, with 12 bases between them. Germline values: CDR1 SGHTA, CDR2 FQGNSA. The CDR3 loop reads CASSPLGDNYGYTF. DNA of the CDR3: TGTGCCAGCAGCCCCTTAGGGGACAACTATGGCTACACCTTC.

The chain recombines TRBV19 with TRBJ1-4; D uncertain. The CDR3 has 15 amino acids. In germline, CDR1 is LNHDA, CDR2 SQIVND (reference sequence). The V gene lost 7 bases and the J gene lost 0 bases, with 12 bases spanning the gap. The CDR3 DNA follows: TGTGCCAGTACCTTTCTGGCAGCAACTAATGAAAAACTGTTTTTT. It codes for CASTFLAATNEKLFF.

The genes are TRBV7-2 and TRBJ2-7, with 8 bases matching TRBD1. Germline loops: CDR1 SGHTA, CDR2 FQGNSA. This CDR3 has 14 residues. J gave up 1 base and V 1 base, and 0 bases lay outside the gene matches. CDR3: CASSLDRGSYEQYF. The CDR3 nucleotides are TGTGCCAGCAGCTTAGACAGGGGGTCCTACGAGCAGTACTTC.

The chain carries TRBV6-1 and TRBJ1-2; D is undetermined. This CDR3 has 14 residues. V was clipped by 0 bases and J by 2 bases, with 7 bases between them. Per the germline V gene, CDR1 is MNHNS and CDR2 is SASEGT. The CDR3 DNA sequence: TGTGCCAGCAGTGAAGCGCGGGGAAACTATGGCTACACCTTC. This sequence encodes CASSEARGNYGYTF.

This chain joins TRBV2 and TRBJ2-7; no reliable D call. Looked up from germline, CDR1 is SNHLY and CDR2 is FYNNEI. Trimming took off 7 bases at V and 0 bases at J, with 4 bases between the two ends. The CDR3 loop spans 11 amino acids. CDR3 residues: CASTTSYEQYF. In nucleotides, the CDR3 is TGTGCCAGCACCACCTCCTACGAGCAGTACTTC.

The CDR3: CASSLAAGGQPQHF. As DNA, the CDR3 is TGTGCCAGCAGCTTGGCCGCGGGGGGTCAGCCCCAGCATTTT. V and J are TRBV5-6 and TRBJ1-5, with a possible D match to TRBD1 (5 bases). This CDR3 contains 14 residues. In germline, CDR1 is SGHDT, CDR2 YYEEEE. V was trimmed by 0 bases and J by 6 bases, leaving 10 bases between them.

Notes on this clone: Sequence at one end of the junction differs from germline and may be a read error. The rearrangement joins TRBV28 to TRBJ2-7; tentatively, D is TRBD2 (7 bases). The CDR3 spans 13 residues. The germline V gene has CDR1 MDHEN and CDR2 SYDVKM. CDR3 residues: CASSHTLGGGPWF. The CDR3 DNA sequence: TGTGCCAGCAGCCACACACTTGGGGGGGGCCCTTGGTTC.

The sample holds one count of this clone. The V gene is TRBV10-3, the J gene TRBJ2-4; the D gene could be TRBD1 or TRBD2 (6 bases each). The CDR3 is 15 residues long. Between the trimmed V and J ends, which lost 5 bases and 1 base, there was a span of 12 bases. Looked up from germline, CDR1 is ENHRY and CDR2 is SYGVKD. The CDR3 loop reads CAISTGAGAKNIQYF. For the CDR3, the DNA is TGTGCCATCAGTACGGGGGCCGGGGCCAAAAACATTCAGTACTTC.

The V call is TRBV18, the J call TRBJ2-7; possible D gene TRBD1, 6 bases. The ends were cut back, 4 bases at V and 7 bases at J, with 20 bases in the middle. The germline CDR1 and CDR2 sequences are KGHSH and LQKENI. This CDR3 is built from 15 residues. The CDR3 loop reads CASSLPPPGQGEQYF. The CDR3 coding sequence is TGTGCCAGCTCACTACCACCTCCGGGACAAGGTGAGCAGTACTTC.

The chain employs TRBV24-1 and TRBJ2-2, with D unclear. Trimming removed 9 bases from V and 5 bases from J, with 18 bases in between. Germline-derived CDR1 and CDR2 are KGHDR and SFDVKD. The CDR3 loop spans 15 amino acids. The CDR3 DNA is TGTGCCACCTTGTCTGGCCCAGGACGAACCGGGGAGCTGTTTTTT. Residues: CATLSGPGRTGELFF.

The rearrangement uses TRBV3-1 (or the pseudogene TRBV3-2) and TRBJ2-2, with unresolved D. Germline-derived CDR1 and CDR2 are LGHDT and YNNKEL (reference sequence). The germline V and J ends were trimmed by 3 bases and 6 bases, with 8 bases remaining between them. The CDR3 spans 13 residues. CDR3 sequence reads: CASSQTSSGELFF. Written as DNA, the CDR3 is TGTGCCAGCAGCCAGACATCGTCCGGGGAGCTGTTTTTT.

The V and J genes are TRBV28 and TRBJ1-1, with D possibly being TRBD1 (6 bases). The CDR3 is made up of 13 amino acids. V lost 7 bases to trimming and J lost 7 bases, with 16 bases between them. Germline CDR1 is MDHEN and CDR2 is SYDVKM. CDR3 residues: CASKGWGGHEAFF. The CDR3 coding sequence is TGTGCCAGCAAGGGTTGGGGGGGGCATGAAGCTTTCTTT.

The chain recombines TRBV6-5 with TRBJ2-1; D is uncertain. V was shortened by 7 bases and J by 9 bases, with 10 bases between the two germline ends. The CDR3 covers 11 residues. Germline CDR1 MNHEY, CDR2 SVGAGI. The CDR3: CASTPGREQFF. CDR3 in DNA: TGTGCCAGCACCCCCGGGCGTGAGCAGTTCTTC.

The chain's CDR3 is CASSTKGVHEQYF. DNA for the CDR3: TGTGCCAGCAGCACCAAGGGGGTCCACGAGCAGTACTTC. This chain uses TRBV5-4 with TRBJ2-7; possible D gene TRBD1, 6 bases. Germline V gives CDR1 SGHNT, CDR2 YYREEE (reference sequence). V lost 4 bases, J lost 5 bases, and 13 bases lay in between. This CDR3 has 13 amino acids.

The J gene is TRBJ1-1, the V gene TRBV12-5; D unclear. V was shortened by 1 base and J by 1 base, with 4 bases between the two germline ends. Germline V gene sequence: CDR1 LGHNT, CDR2 FRNRAP. The CDR3 spans 13 residues. The CDR3 reads CASGLEENTEAFF. The DNA of the CDR3 is TGTGCTAGTGGTTTGGAGGAGAACACTGAAGCTTTCTTT.

This chain uses TRBV19 with TRBJ1-2; D is uncertain. V lost 6 bases, J lost 3 bases, and 8 bases lay in between. Per the germline V gene, CDR1 is LNHDA and CDR2 is SQIVND (reference sequence). This CDR3 has 12 residues. The CDR3 sequence: CASSYDHYGYTF. The DNA for the CDR3 is TGTGCCAGTAGCTACGACCACTATGGCTACACCTTC.

V usage is TRBV5-4 and J usage is TRBJ1-2, with TRBD1 matching over 7 bases. CDR1 is SGHNT, CDR2 YYREEE, per germline (reference sequence). The CDR3 consists of 16 residues. The V gene end was trimmed by 3 bases and the J gene end by 4 bases; junction bases not matched to a gene: 12. The CDR3 DNA sequence: TGTGCCAGCAGCTCCGCGGGACAGTCCTACCTCTATGGCTACACCTTC. Protein product: CASSSAGQSYLYGYTF.

The chain joins TRBV6-5 to TRBJ1-2; D gene uncertain. The CDR3 totals 12 residues. CDR1 and CDR2 (germline): MNHEY, SVGAGI. V gave up 3 bases and J gave up 8 bases, with 10 bases separating them. The CDR3 here is CASSYKGQGYTF. CDR3 bases: TGTGCCAGCAGTTATAAAGGTCAAGGCTACACCTTC.

The genes are TRBV12-3 or TRBV12-4 and TRBJ1-1; perhaps TRBD1 as D (6 bases). V dropped 4 bases and J dropped 1 base, with 7 bases sitting between them. The CDR3 is 13 residues long. The CDR3 is CASSSTGNTEAFF. The CDR3 DNA is TGTGCCAGCAGTTCGACAGGGAACACTGAAGCTTTCTTT.

The chain links TRBV7-9 to TRBJ1-1; D is ambiguous. Trimming shortened V by 2 bases and J by 6 bases, and 10 bases separated the two germline ends. Germline V gene sequence: CDR1 SEHNR, CDR2 FQNEAQ (reference sequence). This CDR3 has 13 residues. The chain's CDR3 is CASSLIGSAEAFF. Written as DNA, the CDR3 is TGTGCCAGCAGCTTAATAGGGAGCGCTGAAGCTTTCTTT.

The V call is TRBV28, the J call TRBJ2-7; no firm D call. CDR1 and CDR2 (germline): MDHEN, SYDVKM. This CDR3 comprises 14 residues. Between the trimmed V and J ends, which lost 2 bases and 1 base, there was a span of 9 bases. The CDR3 bases are TGTGCCAGCAGTTTACCCCTTAGGTCCTACGAGCAGTACTTC. Amino acid sequence: CASSLPLRSYEQYF. Full variable domain (outside the CDR3, taken from reference TRBV28 and TRBJ2-7): DVKVTQSSRYLVKRTGEKVFLECVQDMDHENMFWYRQDPGLGLRLIYFSYDVKMKEKGDIPEGYSVSREKKERFSLILESASTNQTSMYLCASSLPLRSYEQYFGPGTRLTVT.

This sequence joins TRBV5-1 and TRBJ2-7, with D possibly TRBD2 on 5 matching bases. The V gene's germline CDR1 is SGHRS and CDR2 YFSETQ. V dropped 4 bases and J dropped 3 bases, with 17 bases sitting between them. The CDR3 spans 15 residues. CDR3 bases: TGCGCCAGCAGCCTAGCTCTTGGTCCCGACTACGAGCAGTACTTC. It yields the protein CASSLALGPDYEQYF.